This T cell receptor beta chain was retrieved from a study of response to subunit inactivated influenza vaccine. General study results and limits: New T cells are recruited in small numbers by each seasonal influenza vaccination, according to the authors' suggestion.

CDR3 length: 16 residues. The germline CDR1 and CDR2 sequences are SQVTM and ANQGSEA. The ends lost 2 bases at V and 4 bases at J; junction bases unmatched: 10. About this clonotype itself: What it recognizes is unknown.

Each CDR3 protein gets one entry after TCRdb re-called the RT-PCR reads with MiXCR. This sample yields roughly 700,000 distinct CDR3 sequences, of which around 14% are seen a single time; roughly 12% belongs to the top ten. Sequenced here: PBMCs from blood, sampled about 12 days after vaccination. This receptor was identified in a man between 50 and 59 years old who received an inactivated influenza vaccine. The chain is built from TRBV29-1 and TRBJ2-3, with 9 bases lining up with TRBD2. DNA of the CDR3: TGCAGCGTTGAAACACGCGGGAGGGCCAACCCAGATACGCAGTATTTT. Encoded protein: CSVETRGRANPDTQYF.